Below are 19 T cell receptor beta chains sequenced from a single sample in a study of shared clonotypes between healthy human individuals. Produced via immunoSEQ multiplex PCR; TCRdb's table is partial and in-frame only. The data contain hundreds of thousands of clones, 74% of them singletons. The sample comprised memory CD4+ T cells sorted from blood. The subset was: CD45RA-negative fraction. These receptors originate from a man aged 25 to 40 in good health.

The genes are TRBV11-1 and TRBJ1-1, with D unresolved. CDR1 and CDR2 (germline): SGHAT, FQDESV (reference sequence). The CDR3 loop spans 16 amino acids. V lost 5 bases and J 4 bases, leaving 20 bases between the germline ends. CDR3 nucleotide sequence: TGTGCCAGCAGCCCCTTAAATCGTCTAAATCCCACTGAAGCTTTCTTT. This codes for CASSPLNRLNPTEAFF.

The rearrangement joins TRBV4-3 to TRBJ1-2, with 9 bases lining up with TRBD1. The CDR3 has 14 residues. Germline trimming cut 4 bases from V and 4 bases from J; bases unmatched to any gene: 4. The germline CDR1 and CDR2 sequences are LGHNA and YSLEER. In DNA, the CDR3 is TGCGCCAGCAGCCGGGACAGGGAGGTCTATGGCTACACCTTC. Protein product: CASSRDREVYGYTF.

The rearrangement joins TRBV6-6 to TRBJ2-2, with D possibly matching TRBD2 (6 bases). The V gene's germline CDR1 is MNHNY and CDR2 SVGAGI (reference sequence). This CDR3 region has 15 residues. Deletions cut 6 bases from V and 0 bases from J, with 11 bases between. This CDR3 is CASRTGTANTGELFF. CDR3 in DNA: TGTGCCAGCAGAACCGGGACTGCGAACACCGGGGAGCTGTTTTTT.

V usage is TRBV2 and J usage is TRBJ2-7; D not certain. CDR3 size: 14 residues. Trimming cost V 6 bases and J 2 bases, with 14 bases left between them. Germline V gene sequence: CDR1 SNHLY, CDR2 FYNNEI. The CDR3 nucleotides read TGTGCCAGCAGATCTCCGAGCAGAACCTACGAGCAGTACTTC. This codes for CASRSPSRTYEQYF. Full variable domain (outside the CDR3, taken from reference TRBV2 and TRBJ2-7): EPEVTQTPSHQVTQMGQEVILRCVPISNHLYFYWYRQILGQKVEFLVSFYNNEISEKSEIFDDQFSVERPDGSNFTLKIRSTKLEDSAMYFCASRSPSRTYEQYFGPGTRLTVT.

This clone was seen more than once but under ten times. The chain carries TRBV28 and TRBJ1-5, with D perhaps matching TRBD1 (5 bases). Deletions cut 2 bases from V and 6 bases from J, with 11 bases between. CDR1 and CDR2 (germline): MDHEN, SYDVKM. The CDR3 is 14 amino acids. This CDR3 reads CASSLIRGAQPQHF. CDR3 DNA sequence: TGTGCCAGCAGTTTAATACGCGGGGCTCAGCCCCAGCATTTT.

This chain joins TRBV2 and TRBJ1-3; D remains unclear. Trimming cost V 4 bases and J 0 bases, with 10 bases left between them. This CDR3 has 15 amino acids. Germline V gene data show CDR1 as SNHLY and CDR2 as FYNNEI. The chain's CDR3 is CASSVAEASGNTIYF. The CDR3 nucleotides are TGTGCCAGCAGTGTTGCGGAAGCCTCTGGAAACACCATATATTTT. Together with reference TRBV2 and TRBJ1-3, the CDR3 gives the full variable domain: EPEVTQTPSHQVTQMGQEVILRCVPISNHLYFYWYRQILGQKVEFLVSFYNNEISEKSEIFDDQFSVERPDGSNFTLKIRSTKLEDSAMYFCASSVAEASGNTIYFGEGSWLTVV.

The chain employs TRBV6-1 and TRBJ2-1, with 9 bases fitting TRBD2. Germline CDR1 reads MNHNS; CDR2 reads SASEGT. Losses at the gene ends were 8 bases for V and 4 bases for J; bases not matched to a gene: 6. This CDR3 comprises 14 residues. The CDR3 reads CASSTSGPYNEQFF. The CDR3 nucleotides read TGTGCCAGCTCGACTAGCGGACCGTACAATGAGCAGTTCTTC.

This rearrangement joins TRBV5-1 to TRBJ2-7, with a possible D match to TRBD1 (6 bases). The CDR3 contains 14 residues. CDR1 is SGHRS, CDR2 YFSETQ, per germline. The germline V and J ends were trimmed by 8 bases and 7 bases, with 22 bases remaining between them. The CDR3 sequence is CASSQGQTEAEQYF. Written as DNA, the CDR3 is TGCGCCAGTTCACAGGGACAAACGGAGGCAGAGCAGTACTTC.

This chain links TRBV5-6 with TRBJ2-2; 11 bases map to TRBD1. Per germline, CDR1 SGHDT and CDR2 YYEEEE. The CDR3 totals 15 residues. Unmatched junction bases numbered 2, after V lost 4 bases and J lost 3 bases. CDR3 nucleotide sequence: TGTGCCAGCAGCCGGACAGGGGGCTACACCGGGGAGCTGTTTTTT. Translating it yields CASSRTGGYTGELFF.

This clone was seen just once. The chain employs TRBV15 and TRBJ1-4; D remains ambiguous. The CDR3 contains 17 residues. Germline-derived CDR1 and CDR2 are LNHNV and YYDKDF (reference sequence). The V end was cut by 0 bases, the J end by 0 bases, with 11 bases between. The CDR3 protein is CATSRDSRLSTNEKLFF. The CDR3 nucleotides are TGTGCCACCAGCAGAGATAGCCGTCTTTCAACTAATGAAAAACTGTTTTTT. Filled out from reference TRBV15 and TRBJ1-4, the complete variable domain reads DAMVIQNPRYQVTQFGKPVTLSCSQTLNHNVMYWYQQKSSQAPKLLFHYYDKDFNNEADTPDNFQSRRPNTSFCFLDIRSPGLGDTAMYLCATSRDSRLSTNEKLFFGSGTQLSVL.

J is TRBJ1-5 and V is TRBV6-1; D gene unclear. The germline gives CDR1 MNHNS, CDR2 SASEGT. This CDR3 has 12 residues. Deletions cut 7 bases from V and 9 bases from J, with 13 bases between. The CDR3 DNA is TGTGCCAGCATCCACGGCAACGGGCCCCAGCATTTT. It specifies CASIHGNGPQHF.

This chain connects TRBV7-3 to TRBJ2-1; D might be TRBD1 (7 bases). CDR3 size: 14 residues. The ends were cut back, 5 bases at V and 7 bases at J, with 15 bases in the middle. Per germline, CDR1 SGHTA and CDR2 FQGTGA. CDR3 DNA sequence: TGTGCCAGCAGCACAGGGGCGGGGAAAAATGAGCAGTTCTTC. Protein: CASSTGAGKNEQFF.

The rearrangement uses TRBV23-1 and TRBJ2-3; D may be TRBD1 (6 bases). TRBV23-1 is noted as an ORF with a role that remains uncertain. This CDR3 has 14 amino acids. Trimming left V 4 bases short and J 2 bases short, with 10 bases between. The CDR3 DNA reads as TGCGCCAGCAGTCTGCAGGGGACCACAGATACGCAGTATTTT. Protein product: CASSLQGTTDTQYF.

This chain joins TRBV10-3 and TRBJ2-1; TRBD1 matches 8 bases. The J segment lost 7 bases and the V segment lost 4 bases, leaving 9 bases of the junction unmatched. This CDR3 is 15 amino acids long. Germline-derived CDR1 and CDR2 are ENHRY and SYGVKD. CDR3 protein: CAISAQDRARNEQFF. In DNA, the CDR3 is TGTGCCATCAGTGCGCAGGACAGGGCCCGTAATGAGCAGTTCTTC.

The chain joins TRBV18 to TRBJ2-7, with 7 bases identical to TRBD1. This CDR3 is 14 amino acids long. J lost 4 bases, V lost 3 bases, and 6 bases had no gene match. Per germline, CDR1 KGHSH and CDR2 LQKENI. For the CDR3, the DNA is TGTGCCAGCTCACCCCGGGACAGAAGTTACGAGCAGTACTTC. It yields the protein CASSPRDRSYEQYF.

In nucleotides, the CDR3 is TGTGCCAGCAAAGCGGGAGGGGAATACAATGAGCAGTTCTTC. Its protein is CASKAGGEYNEQFF. This rearrangement joins TRBV25-1 to TRBJ2-1, with 10 bases aligning to TRBD2. Germline CDR1 reads MGHDK; CDR2 reads SYGVNS. With 7 bases clipped from V and 4 bases from J, the junction kept 4 bases outside the gene matches. The CDR3 contains 14 residues. The entire variable domain, with the rest obtained from reference TRBV25-1 and TRBJ2-1, is as follows: EADIYQTPRYLVIGTGKKITLECSQTMGHDKMYWYQQDPGMELHLIHYSYGVNSTEKGDLSSESTVSRIRTEHFPLTLESARPSHTSQYLCASKAGGEYNEQFFGPGTRLTVL.

J is TRBJ2-1 and V is TRBV11-3; D uncertain. The V gene lost 0 bases and the J gene lost 7 bases, with 4 bases spanning the gap. Germline V gives CDR1 SGHNT, CDR2 YENEEA. This CDR3 is built from 12 residues. The CDR3 region has the DNA TGTGCCAGCAGCTTAGACACAAATGAGCAGTTCTTC. It translates to CASSLDTNEQFF. The whole variable domain, remainder taken from reference TRBV11-3 and TRBJ2-1, is EAGVVQSPRYKIIEKKQPVAFWCNPISGHNTLYWYLQNLGQGPELLIRYENEEAVDDSQLPKDRFSAERLKGVDSTLKIQPAELGDSAVYLCASSLDTNEQFFGPGTRLTVL.

Written as DNA, the CDR3 is TGTGCCAGTAGTAGCAGACTAGCGGATACCACCGGGGAGCTGTTTTTT. Translation: CASSSRLADTTGELFF. The chain couples TRBV19 to TRBJ2-2; 9 bases are shared with TRBD2. This CDR3 contains 16 residues. V lost 4 bases to trimming and J lost 4 bases; unmatched junction nucleotides: 7. Germline assignment: CDR1 LNHDA and CDR2 SQIVND (reference sequence).

The J gene is TRBJ2-7, the V gene TRBV2; the D call may be TRBD1 or TRBD2 (6 bases each). The V end lost 6 bases, the J end lost 6 bases, and 21 bases lay between the germline ends. Germline lookup yields CDR1 SNHLY and CDR2 FYNNEI. The CDR3 runs to 15 residues. This chain's CDR3 is CASSPVRGAQGEQYF. CDR3 in DNA: TGTGCCAGCAGCCCCGTGAGGGGGGCACAGGGCGAGCAGTACTTC.